This TCR beta chain stems from a study of blood T cell repertoires in COVID-19 (TCRdb year 2020). With respect to the entire study: Samples from collaborators originated in the United States, Italy and Spain and spanned both the acute and convalescent phases of COVID-19. The material from the prospective study consisted of cDNA or gDNA derived from T cells, B-cell-depleted T cells, or PBMCs. Deeply sampled blood TCRbeta repertoires from subjects exposed to, actively infected with, or recovered from COVID-19 were included in the dataset. A freely available public database, intended as a resource for researchers studying the immune response to SARS-CoV-2, is where the repertoires were released. The samples were drawn from two sources: the first 160 participants of the ongoing ImmuneRACE study, and 1,000 to 1,500 subjects contributed by 6 global collaborators. Nearly every sample came with metadata listing a de-identified subject ID, COVID-19 status, age in years and sex. Where HLA class I and class II types were available, the types were taken from metadata supplied by the sample provider, not from assay-based typing. Overall study outcomes, separate from this receptor: How much clinical and demographic metadata was included differed by source and by participant, and the metadata was provided uncurated.

TCRbeta CDR3 regions were amplified from genomic DNA by means of the immunoSEQ Assay, a bias-controlled multiplex PCR. Per the source publication's procedure: The number of nucleated cells in each sample was estimated by amplification of reference gene primers within the assay. To quantify the absolute abundance of each unique TCRbeta CDR3 rearrangement, sequence reads were collapsed and filtered. For each sample, productive Simpson clonality was calculated as the square root of Simpson's diversity index over productive rearrangements. In TCRdb, the immuneACCESS table is reduced to in-frame sequences with V and J assigned. These tables do not hold every clone; where another copy was compared, an unresolved V gene accounts for under half, and the others remain unexplained. The D gene and trimming were derived from the DNA, and the V and J assignments and clone size from that table. This sample has roughly 38,000 clones in its table, and around 85% of those were observed once. The top ten constitute under 5% of the sample.

The collaborating institutions used their own protocols to collect whole blood in K2EDTA tubes. Collaborator samples were shipped for TCRbeta analysis as frozen whole blood, isolated PBMCs, or DNA extracted from either sample type. From the cysteine up to the phenylalanine, the CDR3 has a length of 14 residues. The only DNA kept is the CDR3, 42 bases in frame from the first base. V loses 0 bases of germline sequence and J loses 5 bases, and the interval between the two ends is 7 bases. For CDR1 and CDR2, the germline V gene lists MNHEY and SVGAGI. A remark on this clone: Its cognate antigen has yet to be identified. No base quality values were provided; no much bigger clone lies one nucleotide off.

The TCR was taken from a man in his forties or fifties with active COVID-19. The specimen was peripheral blood. The rearranged chain carries TRBV6-5 and TRBJ2-2; there is no confident call for the D gene. DNA sequence: TGTGCCAGCAGTTACTCCTTCCTAACCGGGGAGCTGTTTTTT. This codes for CASSYSFLTGELFF.